The T cell receptor beta chain under discussion was sequenced for a study of blood T cell repertoires in COVID-19. Looking at the study overall: Collection of acute and convalescent COVID-19 samples took place in the United States, Italy and Spain. Sample material is recorded as cDNA or gDNA derived from T cells, B-cell-depleted T cells, or PBMCs.

In the source study's methods: Nucleated cell number was recorded as an estimate derived from reference gene primer amplification. Measured with immunoSEQ multiplex PCR; TCRdb has only the in-frame clones, and not every one. V, J and clone size derive from that table, while D and trimming were established from the DNA sequence. The sample contains 250,000 to 300,000 clones, roughly 89% of which appear only once. This TCR was sampled from a middle-aged woman who had recovered from COVID-19. Sequenced material: peripheral blood.

The CDR3 reads CASSTRLDTHEQYF. The CDR3 DNA sequence: TGTGCCAGCAGCACCCGACTAGATACACACGAGCAGTACTTC. This rearrangement joins TRBV3-1 (or the pseudogene TRBV3-2) to TRBJ2-7; D perhaps matches TRBD2 (6 bases). The CDR3 is 14 amino acids. Per the germline V gene, CDR1 is LGHDT and CDR2 is YNNKEL (reference sequence). V dropped 5 bases and J dropped 5 bases, with 16 bases sitting between them.